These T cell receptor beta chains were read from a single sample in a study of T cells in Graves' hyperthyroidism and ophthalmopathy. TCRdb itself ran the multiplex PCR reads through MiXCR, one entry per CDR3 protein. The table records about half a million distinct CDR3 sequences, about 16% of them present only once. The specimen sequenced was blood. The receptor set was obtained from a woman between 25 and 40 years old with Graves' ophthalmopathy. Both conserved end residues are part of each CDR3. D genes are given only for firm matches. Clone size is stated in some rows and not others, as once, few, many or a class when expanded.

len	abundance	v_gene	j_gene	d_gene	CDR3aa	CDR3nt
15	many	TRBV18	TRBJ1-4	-	CASSPRGTTNEKLFF	TGTGCCAGCTCACCGAGGGGTACAACTAATGAAAAACTGTTTTTT
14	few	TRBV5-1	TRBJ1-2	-	CASRTTNRVGGYTF	TGCGCCAGCAGAACAACGAACAGGGTCGGCGGCTACACCTTC
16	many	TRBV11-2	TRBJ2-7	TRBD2	CASSTIRGRDSYEQYF	TGTGCCAGCAGCACGATCCGCGGGAGGGATAGCTACGAGCAGTACTTC
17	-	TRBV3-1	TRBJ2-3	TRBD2	CASSYALSGGGTDTQYF	TGTGCCAGCAGCTATGCCCTGTCGGGAGGGGGCACAGATACGCAGTATTTT
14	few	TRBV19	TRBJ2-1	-	CASSIRGQGNEQFF	TGTGCCAGTAGTATACGAGGGCAGGGCAATGAGCAGTTCTTC
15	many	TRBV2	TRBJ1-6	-	CASRTRGRGNSPLHF	TGTGCCAGCAGGACCCGGGGCAGGGGTAATTCACCCCTCCACTTT
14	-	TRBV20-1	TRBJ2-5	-	CSARETVFQETQYF	TGCAGTGCTAGAGAGACAGTGTTTCAAGAGACCCAGTACTTC
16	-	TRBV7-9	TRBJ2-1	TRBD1	CASSLGGQGAYNEQFF	TGTGCCAGCAGCTTAGGGGGACAGGGGGCTTACAATGAGCAGTTCTTC
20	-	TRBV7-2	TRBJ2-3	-	CASSLDLGLAPHPGTDTQYF	TGTGCCAGCAGCTTAGATTTGGGACTGGCCCCACACCCGGGCACAGATACGCAGTATTTT
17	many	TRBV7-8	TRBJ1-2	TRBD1	CASSLRQGPTLYYGYTF	TGTGCCAGCAGCTTGAGACAGGGTCCCACTCTTTACTATGGCTACACCTTC